This entry concerns a single T cell receptor (beta chain). Method: immunoSEQ multiplex PCR; TCRdb's copy keeps in-frame clones and lacks some. Here the sample spans about 2.1 million clones, roughly 93% being singletons. This entry is derived from a study of shared clonotypes between healthy human individuals. Germline V CDR1 and CDR2: SGDLS, YYNGEE. CDR3 length equals 14 residues. Trimming took 3 bases from V and 3 from J, leaving 13 bases between them. Cells designated naive CD8 were CD45RO-negative and were positively selected for CCR7, with terminally differentiated effector memory CD45RA+ cells excluded.

The chain uses TRBV9 and TRBJ2-7, with D tentatively TRBD1 or TRBD2 (5 bases each). Sequenced input: naive CD8+ T cells from PBMCs. This clonotype was sampled from a man younger than 35 in good health. Some clones in this sample may be carry-over from other donors' samples. The CDR3: CASSAGTLHYEQYF. DNA for the CDR3: TGTGCCAGCAGCGCTGGGACCCTGCACTACGAGCAGTACTTC.